Described below is a single TCR beta chain sequence and its context. The antigen is not known. Sequencing was performed with immunoSEQ multiplex PCR; in TCRdb, only in-frame clones are kept and a portion is missing. The data hold some 53,000 clones, with around 84% observed a single time. This entry belongs to a study of T cells after posttransplantation cyclophosphamide. Study results and limitations: Skin or GI-infiltrating T cells shared few TRB sequences with blood. Recipient CMV seropositivity and CMV reactivation strongly tracked TRB clonality. Donor-recipient repertoire similarity was low at 1-2 months, rising over year one.

The CDR3 runs 19 residues. CDR1 and CDR2 (germline): MNHEY, SMNVEV (reference sequence). Trimming stripped 5 bases from V and 0 bases from J, with 23 bases between. The chain joins TRBV27 to TRBJ1-5; D uncertain. Sequencing was performed on PBMCs. The clonotype was recovered from a man aged 25-40 years with a blood cancer, CMV-positive, and with a related stem cell donor. CDR3 region: CASSTIGPTGPYSNQPQHF. In DNA, the CDR3 is TGTGCCAGCAGTACCATAGGCCCGACTGGTCCTTATAGCAATCAGCCCCAGCATTTT.